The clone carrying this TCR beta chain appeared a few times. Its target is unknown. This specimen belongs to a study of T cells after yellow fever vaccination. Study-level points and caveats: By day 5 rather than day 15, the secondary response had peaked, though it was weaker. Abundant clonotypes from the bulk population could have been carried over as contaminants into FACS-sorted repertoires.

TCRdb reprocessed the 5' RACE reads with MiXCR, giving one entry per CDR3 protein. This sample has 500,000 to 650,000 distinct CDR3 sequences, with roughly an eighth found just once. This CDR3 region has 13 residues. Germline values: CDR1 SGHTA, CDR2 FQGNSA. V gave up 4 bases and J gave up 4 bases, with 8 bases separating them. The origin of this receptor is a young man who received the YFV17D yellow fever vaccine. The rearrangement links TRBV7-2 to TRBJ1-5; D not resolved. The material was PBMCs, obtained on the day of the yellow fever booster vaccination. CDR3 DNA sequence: TGTGCCAGCAGCTGGGCTGGGAATCAGCCCCAGCATTTT. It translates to CASSWAGNQPQHF. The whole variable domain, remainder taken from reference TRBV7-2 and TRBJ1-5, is GAGVSQSPSNKVTEKGKDVELRCDPISGHTALYWYRQSLGQGLEFLIYFQGNSAPDKSGLPSDRFSAERTGGSVSTLTIQRTQQEDSAVYLCASSWAGNQPQHFGDGTRLSIL.